A single sample gave rise to the 14 T cell receptor beta chains below, sequenced in a study of T-cell memory formation after mild COVID-19. Each CDR3 protein is one row after TCRdb ran MiXCR on the 5' RACE reads. The sample consists of some 440,000 distinct CDR3 sequences, roughly 23% of them appearing once. What was sequenced was PBMCs or a T cell subset sorted from them (not recorded which). The receptors were sampled from an adult woman who had mild COVID-19 (a few samples of this study predate the infection). Cell type and time point are not known.

This chain links TRBV6-5 with TRBJ2-7, with 13 bases matching TRBD2. Germline CDR1 and CDR2: MNHEY and SVGAGI. This CDR3 contains 15 residues. Trimming removed 7 bases from V and 5 bases from J; junction bases left unmatched: 8. This CDR3 reads CASNSLAGGLNEQYF. CDR3 nucleotides: TGTGCCAGCAATTCACTAGCGGGGGGGCTCAACGAGCAGTACTTC.

This clonotype was found many times. DNA of the CDR3: TGTGCCAGCAGGCACTCGGACGGGAAAGAGACCCAGTACTTC. This codes for CASRHSDGKETQYF. The chain links TRBV12-3 or TRBV12-4 to TRBJ2-5; TRBD2 is a possible D gene (5 bases). V gave up 6 bases and J gave up 3 bases, with 14 bases separating them. The CDR3 extends over 14 amino acids.

A few counts support this clonotype. The rearrangement uses TRBV29-1 and TRBJ2-1, with 7 bases that match TRBD1. V was pared by 8 bases and J by 15 bases, with 10 bases of the junction left unmatched. The CDR3 has 10 residues. Germline CDR1 SQVTM, CDR2 ANQGSEA. CDR3 DNA: TGCAGCTTGAGGACAGGTCCCTCGTTCTTC. Its translation is CSLRTGPSFF.

This clonotype was observed a handful of times. The chain recombines TRBV7-9 with TRBJ2-5; D is perhaps TRBD1 (5 bases). The CDR3 totals 13 residues. CDR1 and CDR2 from the germline V gene are SEHNR and FQNEAQ (reference sequence). Trimming left V 3 bases short and J 5 bases short, with 10 bases between. CDR3 in DNA: TGTGCCAGCAGCTTTACAGGATTTGAGACCCAGTACTTC. It translates to CASSFTGFETQYF.

In its sample, this clonotype was seen a few times. CDR3 loop: CASSPGTPTYEQYF. CDR3 nucleotides: TGTGCCAGCTCACCTGGGACACCGACCTACGAGCAGTACTTC. The genes are TRBV18 and TRBJ2-7; possible D gene TRBD1, 6 bases. The germline CDR1 and CDR2 sequences are KGHSH and LQKENI. This CDR3 region has 14 residues. V lost 3 bases and J 2 bases, leaving 11 bases between the germline ends.

This clonotype was seen more than once but under ten times. The chain employs TRBV7-7 and TRBJ2-1; D might be TRBD2 (6 bases). Per germline, CDR1 SSHAT and CDR2 FNYEAQ (reference sequence). The CDR3 consists of 13 residues. V was shortened by 4 bases and J by 7 bases, with 11 bases between the two germline ends. The CDR3 DNA sequence: TGTGCCAGCAGCTCGATCCGGGGGAATGAGCAGTTCTTC. Encoded protein: CASSSIRGNEQFF.

The sample holds many counts of this clonotype. V usage is TRBV20-1 and J usage is TRBJ2-3; either TRBD1 or TRBD2 may fit D (5 bases each). Germline CDR1 is DFQATT and CDR2 is SNEGSKA (reference sequence). There are 15 residues in the CDR3. Deletions cut 5 bases from V and 2 bases from J, with 17 bases between. The CDR3, as DNA: TGCAGTGCTGGTGGGACCGTATGGGCCACAGATACGCAGTATTTT. Its protein is CSAGGTVWATDTQYF.

This clonotype has a handful of counts. The V and J genes are TRBV5-4 and TRBJ2-2; D unclear. The CDR3 runs 13 residues. Germline V gives CDR1 SGHNT, CDR2 YYREEE (reference sequence). The V and J ends lost 4 bases and 8 bases respectively, with 12 bases between them. The CDR3 nucleotides read TGTGCCAGCAGCCCTGTAGCCTCAGGGGAGCTGTTTTTT. Its protein is CASSPVASGELFF. Supplemented by reference TRBV5-4 and TRBJ2-2, the full variable domain reads ETGVTQSPTHLIKTRGQQVTLRCSSQSGHNTVSWYQQALGQGPQFIFQYYREEENGRGNFPPRFSGLQFPNYSSELNVNALELDDSALYLCASSPVASGELFFGEGSRLTVL.

This clonotype was seen a few times. The chain couples TRBV7-2 to TRBJ2-7, with TRBD2 matching 10 bases. Trimming cost V 4 bases and J 5 bases; bases outside gene matches: 14. Germline V gene sequence: CDR1 SGHTA, CDR2 FQGNSA. CDR3 length: 17 residues. The CDR3 region is CASSSLPRGLAINEQYF. CDR3 sequence (DNA): TGTGCCAGCAGCTCACTCCCCCGGGGACTAGCGATAAACGAGCAGTACTTC.

This clonotype showed up just a few times. The chain uses TRBV24-1 and TRBJ2-1; possibly TRBD1 or TRBD2 for D (7 bases each). CDR1 is KGHDR, CDR2 SFDVKD, per germline. V lost 9 bases and J lost 9, with 14 bases in between. This CDR3 contains 12 residues. The CDR3 sequence is CATSGGTVEQFF. DNA of the CDR3: TGTGCCACCTCCGGGGGGACAGTTGAGCAGTTCTTC.

The chain uses TRBV20-1 and TRBJ1-2; D perhaps matches TRBD1 (5 bases). CDR3 size: 12 residues. Trimming took off 4 bases at V and 2 bases at J, with 8 bases between the two ends. Germline V lookup: CDR1 DFQATT, CDR2 SNEGSKA (reference sequence). CDR3 region: CSAMGENYGYTF. In DNA form, the CDR3 reads TGCAGTGCTATGGGGGAAAACTATGGCTACACCTTC.

The genes are TRBV6-1 and TRBJ2-1; 9 nucleotides line up with TRBD1. Germline V CDR1 and CDR2: MNHNS, SASEGT. The J segment lost 1 base and the V segment lost 6 bases, leaving 10 bases of the junction unmatched. The CDR3 sequence is 17 residues long. The CDR3 nucleotides are TGTGCCAGCAGGCCAACAGGGGGCGGAAAATCCTACAATGAGCAGTTCTTC. Translated: CASRPTGGGKSYNEQFF.

The chain has TRBV20-1 and TRBJ2-2, with D unclear. This CDR3 is built from 11 residues. The germline V and J ends were trimmed by 5 bases and 7 bases, with 8 bases remaining between them. Germline V gene lookup returns CDR1 DFQATT and CDR2 SNEGSKA (reference sequence). The CDR3 spells CSAVRFGELFF. The CDR3, as DNA: TGCAGTGCTGTCCGTTTCGGGGAGCTGTTTTTT.

The chain has TRBV7-9 and TRBJ1-3, with D hard to call. The germline gives CDR1 SEHNR, CDR2 FQNEAQ (reference sequence). CDR3 length: 13 residues. V was clipped by 2 bases and J by 7 bases, with 9 bases between them. This CDR3 is CASSLSVANTIYF. The CDR3, as DNA: TGTGCCAGCAGCTTAAGCGTTGCGAACACCATATATTTT.